This TCR beta chain derives from a study of cytomegalovirus exposure and HLA in healthy donors (dated by TCRdb to the late 2010s). Background on the whole study: According to a later analysis, the approximately 120 validation repertoires were produced on the same platform as the 680 or so repertoires of the first cohort. The aim of the study was to test whether cataloging public T cell receptors could identify signatures of past pathogen exposure. In addition to the first cohort of around 670 subjects, a separate validation cohort of around 110 different subjects was used. To predict cytomegalovirus infection status, the study combined high-throughput TCR immunosequencing, statistical association of individual TCRs with disease status, and machine learning.

Remarks on this clone: Its antigen is currently not known. Base quality data are lacking; no much larger clone is found one base away.

Points the paper makes about the study in general: A later analysis found that TCRs clustered in the first cohort also tended to co-occur in the 110 or so validation repertoires, with approximately 94% of cluster scores above 0. A later analysis had no HLA typing for the validation cohort, so co-occurrence there was scored across all 130 or so repertoires. A total of 150 to 200 TCR beta chains were listed by the study as associated with cytomegalovirus. The classifier was reported to diagnose cytomegalovirus status with high specificity and sensitivity in both the original cohort and the validation cohort. The authors suggested that the approach could potentially be generalized to other disease states and immunological phenotypes. In vitro tests confirmed that a few of the cytomegalovirus-associated TCR beta chains recognize cytomegalovirus antigens. Most TCR sequences were observed very rarely across donors, whereas some public TCRs were present in many individuals.

V is pruned by 3 bases and J by 4 bases, leaving 6 bases of the junction without a gene match. The CDR3 goes from the cysteine to the phenylalanine over 14 residues. The kept DNA is CDR3 alone, 42 bases in frame from the first base. CDR1 and CDR2 are read off the germline V gene as MDHEN and SYDVKM. The library was generated by the immunoSEQ multiplex PCR assay. The authors' analysis ran thus. A statistical classification framework was developed to diagnose cytomegalovirus status using the catalog of TCR beta chain sequences. Drawn from immuneACCESS, this table holds only the in-frame rearrangements with V and J called that TCRdb kept. Clones are partly lost; checked studies trace under half to an unresolved V gene and leave the rest unexplained. D and trimming come from the DNA, and the V and J calls and clone size come from that table. The sample table shows 300,000 to 450,000 clones, and just over 85% are seen once. Roughly 0.82% of the sample is taken by the ten largest.

Separate from the roughly 650-subject first cohort, the validation cohort of roughly 110 subjects was the group to which the donors belonged. The chain is encoded by TRBV28 joined to TRBJ2-7; 7 bases in the junction line up with TRBD1. The sequenced sample was PBMCs. This receptor was identified in a woman aged 18-30 years in good health and CMV-seronegative. The DNA sequence is TGTGCCAGCAGTTTCGCACAGGGGAGATACGAGCAGTACTTC. It translates as CASSFAQGRYEQYF.